The 2 T cell receptor beta chains in this list originate from one sample, sequenced in a study of blood T cell repertoires in COVID-19. Produced via immunoSEQ multiplex PCR; TCRdb's table is partial and in-frame only. The sample has under 100,000 clones, approximately 91% seen once. The sample comprised peripheral blood. The receptor set was obtained from a woman in her seventies with acute or convalescent COVID-19.

The V and J genes are TRBV28 and TRBJ1-3; no clear D. This CDR3 spans 16 amino acids. CDR1 and CDR2 from the germline V gene are MDHEN and SYDVKM. V lost 6 bases to trimming and J lost 0 bases, with 15 bases between them. CDR3 nucleotide sequence: TGTGCCAGCAGAGAAATACAGAGTACCTCTGGAAACACCATATATTTT. This encodes CASREIQSTSGNTIYF.

The chain combines TRBV19 with TRBJ1-1, with 7 nucleotides matching TRBD1. This CDR3 comprises 16 residues. The V segment lost 0 bases and the J segment 1 base; nucleotides outside the gene matches: 5. Germline CDR1 LNHDA, CDR2 SQIVND (reference sequence). The CDR3 nucleotides read TGTGCCAGTAGTATAGATCAGGGACAGCAGAACACTGAAGCTTTCTTT. This translates into CASSIDQGQQNTEAFF.